This is a list of T cell receptor beta chains from one sample in a study of OX40 agonist ivuxolimab in advanced cancers. Measured with immunoSEQ multiplex PCR; TCRdb has only the in-frame clones, and not every one. The table includes some 14,000 clones, about 60% detected once. This specimen consisted of CD4+ or CD8+ T cells sorted from blood, obtained in a trial of the OX40 agonist ivuxolimab. These receptors originate from an adult with an advanced solid tumor such as melanoma, head and neck, liver or kidney cancer. CDR3s include the opening cysteine and the closing phenylalanine or tryptophan.

v_gene: TRBV28; CDR3aa: CASGGVKTGRSGNTIYF
v_gene: TRBV5-1; CDR3aa: CASSLEAGSPYEQYF
v_gene: TRBV15; CDR3aa: CATSRGGENDEQFF
v_gene: TRBV7-9; CDR3aa: CASSTYRDRTNYGYTF
v_gene: TRBV13; CDR3aa: CASSFIGGSGEQYF
v_gene: TRBV6-1; CDR3aa: CASSELGGGPQETQYF
v_gene: TRBV7-9; CDR3aa: CASSQAGEGDYGYTF
v_gene: TRBV5-5; CDR3aa: CARSLGGHAYEQYF
v_gene: TRBV9; CDR3aa: CASSVESGLSGNTIYF
v_gene: TRBV6-1; CDR3aa: CASSEKDRVYQPQHF
v_gene: TRBV2; CDR3aa: CASSPGRTTGVNTGELFF
v_gene: TRBV7-9; CDR3aa: CASSWEAGTGSLEQYF
v_gene: TRBV6-1; CDR3aa: CASSLSNTEAFF
v_gene: TRBV5-4; CDR3aa: CASSPDGSYEQYF
v_gene: TRBV30; CDR3aa: CAWNVLQGGELFF
v_gene: TRBV15; CDR3aa: CATSRGGELRNQPQHF
v_gene: TRBV19; CDR3aa: CASSSGNSPLHF
v_gene: TRBV6-1; CDR3aa: CASRDRVLFTEAFF
v_gene: TRBV5-6; CDR3aa: CASSSRQGAGWAEAFF
v_gene: TRBV5-4; CDR3aa: CASSSWTGTSFGGYTF
v_gene: TRBV10-3; CDR3aa: CAISDPYLHSSPLHF